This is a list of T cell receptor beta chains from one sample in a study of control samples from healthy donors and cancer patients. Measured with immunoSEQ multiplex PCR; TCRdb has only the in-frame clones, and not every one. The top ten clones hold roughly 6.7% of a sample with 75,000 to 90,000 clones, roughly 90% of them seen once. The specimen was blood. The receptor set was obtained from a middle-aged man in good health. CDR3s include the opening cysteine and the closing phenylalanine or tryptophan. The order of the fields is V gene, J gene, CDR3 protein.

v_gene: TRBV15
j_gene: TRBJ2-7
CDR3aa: CATSRDLGTGRYEQYF

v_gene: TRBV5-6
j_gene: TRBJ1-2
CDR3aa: CASSQQGIGGYTF

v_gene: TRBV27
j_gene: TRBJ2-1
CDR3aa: CASTLGPLAGATYNEQFF

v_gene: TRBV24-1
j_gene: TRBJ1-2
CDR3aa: CATSDAGGGYTF

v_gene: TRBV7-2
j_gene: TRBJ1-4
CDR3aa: CASSLVPGRNEKLFF

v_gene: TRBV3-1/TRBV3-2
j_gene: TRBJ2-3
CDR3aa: CASSPAGTSPGHTQYF

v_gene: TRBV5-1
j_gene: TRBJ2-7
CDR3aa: CASSLGHRGAYEQYF

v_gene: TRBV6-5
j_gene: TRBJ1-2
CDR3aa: CASADSSYGYTF

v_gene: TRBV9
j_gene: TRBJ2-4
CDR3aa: CASSVDRAGNIQYF

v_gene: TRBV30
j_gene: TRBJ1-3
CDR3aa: CACTGFSGNTIYF

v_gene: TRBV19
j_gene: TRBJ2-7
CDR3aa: CASSGPGQGDYEQYF

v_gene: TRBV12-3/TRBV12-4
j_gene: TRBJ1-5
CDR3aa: CASSRQKHQPQHF

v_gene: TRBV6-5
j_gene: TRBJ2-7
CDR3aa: CASSPRDVTYEQYF

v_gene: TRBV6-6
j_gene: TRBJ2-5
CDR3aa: CASSDEETQYF

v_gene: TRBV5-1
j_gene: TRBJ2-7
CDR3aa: CASSAGGGVWYEQYF

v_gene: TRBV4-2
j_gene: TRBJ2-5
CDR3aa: CASSQDQSGGSETQYF

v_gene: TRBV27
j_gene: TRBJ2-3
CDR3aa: CASSPSGAGAQYF

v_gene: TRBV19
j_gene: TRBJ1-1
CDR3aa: CASSIGQAGLGNTEAFF

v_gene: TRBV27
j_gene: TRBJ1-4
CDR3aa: CASSLSPHPGLTKLFF

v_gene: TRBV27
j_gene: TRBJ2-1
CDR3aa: CASSQRWRQVLLSSYNEQFF

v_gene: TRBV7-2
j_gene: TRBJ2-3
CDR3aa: CASSFVGGPVSDTQYF

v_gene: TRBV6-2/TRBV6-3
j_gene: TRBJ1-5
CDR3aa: CASSSLQGAYSNQPQHF

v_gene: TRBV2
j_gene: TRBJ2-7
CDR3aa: CASSVDRYEQYF

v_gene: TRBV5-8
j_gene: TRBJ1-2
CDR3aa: CASSPNVRLLNYGYTF

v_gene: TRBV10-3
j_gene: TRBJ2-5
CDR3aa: CAISESGQGGETQYF

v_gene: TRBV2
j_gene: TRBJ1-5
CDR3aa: CASNPENQPQHF

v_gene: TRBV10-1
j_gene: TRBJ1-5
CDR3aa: CASSGALGQPQHF

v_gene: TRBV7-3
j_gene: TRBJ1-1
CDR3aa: CASSLIPAGNTEAFF

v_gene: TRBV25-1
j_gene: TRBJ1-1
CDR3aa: CASKGLNTEAFF

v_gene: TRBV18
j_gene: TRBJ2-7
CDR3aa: CASSPRVNSYEQYF

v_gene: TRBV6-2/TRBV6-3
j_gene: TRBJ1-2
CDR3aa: CASSQDTGPYGYTF

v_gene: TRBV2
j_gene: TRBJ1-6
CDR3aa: CASIGRGGYNSPLHF

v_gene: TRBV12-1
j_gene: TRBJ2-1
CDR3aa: CASSFLPGLAGGPGNNEQFF

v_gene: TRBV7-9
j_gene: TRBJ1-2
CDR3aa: CASSFQQGGYGYTF

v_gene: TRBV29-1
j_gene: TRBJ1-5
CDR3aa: CSVELTGFGGNQPQHF

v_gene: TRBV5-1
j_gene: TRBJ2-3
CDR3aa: CASSFGLAGAISDTQYF

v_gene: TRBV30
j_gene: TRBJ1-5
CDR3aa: CAWSAFSGGGNQPQHF

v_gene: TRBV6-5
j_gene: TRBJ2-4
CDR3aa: CASSYSFQGAKNIQYF

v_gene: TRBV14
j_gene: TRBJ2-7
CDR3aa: CASSPGRGTYEQYF

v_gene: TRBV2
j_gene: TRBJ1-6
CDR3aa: CASSLTWDSRNSPLHF

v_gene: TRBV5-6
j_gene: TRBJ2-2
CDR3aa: CASSLGAINTGELFF

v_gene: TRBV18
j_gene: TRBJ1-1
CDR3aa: CASSPLAEATEAFF

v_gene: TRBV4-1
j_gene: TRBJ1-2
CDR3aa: CASSQDVPGRRGYTF

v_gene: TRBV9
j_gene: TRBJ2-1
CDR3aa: CASSVGTGFTYNEQFF

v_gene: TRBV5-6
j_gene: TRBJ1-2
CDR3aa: CASSWGRGGYTF

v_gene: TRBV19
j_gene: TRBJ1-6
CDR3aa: CASQRGEGSNSPLHF

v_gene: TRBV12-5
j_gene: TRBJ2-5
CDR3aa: CASAPQNQETQYF

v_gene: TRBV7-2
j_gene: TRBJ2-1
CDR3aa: CASSLTGPRSYNEQFF

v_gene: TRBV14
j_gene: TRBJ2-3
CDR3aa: CASSQGGPTDTQYF

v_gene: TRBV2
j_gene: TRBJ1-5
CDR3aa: CASSERTVAMNQPQHF

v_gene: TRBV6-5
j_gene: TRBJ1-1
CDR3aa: CASKRGGDSTEAFF

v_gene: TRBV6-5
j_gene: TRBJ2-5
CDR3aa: CASRSGLRQETQYF

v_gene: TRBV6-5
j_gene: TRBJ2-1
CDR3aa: CASSKAGGYNEQFF

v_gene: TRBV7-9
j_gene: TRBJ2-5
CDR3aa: CASRSSGNQETQYF

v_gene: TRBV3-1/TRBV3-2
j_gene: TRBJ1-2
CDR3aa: CASSQGAGGLRGYTF